The source of this TCR beta chain is a study of OX40 agonist ivuxolimab in advanced cancers. As for the study in general: Hepatocellular carcinoma, melanoma, renal cell or head and neck cancer occurred in dose-escalation patients.

Patients were ruled out by autoimmune disease history or systemic immunosuppression. The table came from immunoSEQ multiplex PCR; TCRdb's copy has only in-frame clones and leaves some out. Of 30,000 or so clones in the sample, around nine tenths were seen once. This sample comprised CD4+ or CD8+ T cells sorted from blood, obtained in a trial of the OX40 agonist ivuxolimab. The receptor was derived from an adult with an advanced solid tumor such as melanoma, head and neck, liver or kidney cancer.

The CDR3 sequence is CASSSLGFGYNEQFF. CDR3 sequence (DNA): TGTGCCAGCAGCTCTCTTGGGTTCGGGTACAATGAGCAGTTCTTC. J is TRBJ2-1 and V is TRBV7-9; no clear D gene. The germline gives CDR1 SEHNR, CDR2 FQNEAQ (reference sequence). The V end was cut by 4 bases, the J end by 4 bases, with 14 bases between. The CDR3 runs 15 residues.